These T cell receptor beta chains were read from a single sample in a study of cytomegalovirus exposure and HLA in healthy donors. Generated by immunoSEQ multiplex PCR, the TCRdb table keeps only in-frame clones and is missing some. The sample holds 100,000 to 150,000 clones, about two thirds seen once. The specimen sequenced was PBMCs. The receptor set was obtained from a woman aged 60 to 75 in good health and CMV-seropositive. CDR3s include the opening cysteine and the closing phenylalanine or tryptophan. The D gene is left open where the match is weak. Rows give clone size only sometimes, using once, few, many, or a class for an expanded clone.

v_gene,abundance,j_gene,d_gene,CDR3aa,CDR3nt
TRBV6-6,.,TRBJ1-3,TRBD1,CASSLTGGIGNTIYF,TGTGCCAGCAGCTTAACAGGGGGAATTGGAAACACCATATATTTT
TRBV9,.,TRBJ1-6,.,CASSVEEGRDSPLHF,TGTGCCAGCAGCGTAGAGGAGGGGAGAGATTCACCCCTCCACTTT
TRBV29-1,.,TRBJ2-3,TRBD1,CSVGTGGAGDTQYF,TGCAGCGTTGGGACAGGGGGCGCGGGAGATACGCAGTATTTT
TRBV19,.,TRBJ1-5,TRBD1,CASRPPPGQGSNQPQHF,TGTGCCAGTAGACCACCGCCGGGACAGGGTAGCAATCAGCCCCAGCATTTT
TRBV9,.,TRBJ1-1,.,CASSGGIMNTEAFF,TGTGCCAGCAGCGGCGGGATCATGAACACTGAAGCTTTCTTT
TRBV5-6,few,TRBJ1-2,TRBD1,CASSLDWDRSEANYGYTF,TGTGCCAGCAGCTTGGACTGGGACAGGTCTGAAGCTAACTATGGCTACACCTTC
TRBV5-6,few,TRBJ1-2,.,CASSLAHRDYGYTF,TGTGCCAGCAGCTTGGCCCACAGGGACTATGGCTACACCTTC
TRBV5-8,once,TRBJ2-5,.,CASSLGLAKTQYF,TGTGCCAGCAGCTTGGGGCTAGCTAAGACCCAGTACTTC
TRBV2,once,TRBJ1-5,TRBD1,CASSRDRDQPQHF,TGTGCCAGCAGCCGGGACAGGGACCAGCCCCAGCATTTT
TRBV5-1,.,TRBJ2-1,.,CASSLADNTYNEQFF,TGCGCCAGCAGCTTGGCCGATAACACCTACAATGAGCAGTTCTTC
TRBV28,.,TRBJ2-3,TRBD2,CATTGGGTQYF,TGTGCCACCACTGGGGGGGGTACGCAGTATTTT
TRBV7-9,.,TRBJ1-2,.,CSSSRDSLDYGYTF,TGTTCCAGCAGCCGCGACAGTCTTGACTATGGCTACACCTTC
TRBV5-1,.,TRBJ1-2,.,CASSLEGQNPYGYTF,TGCGCCAGCAGCTTGGAGGGGCAGAACCCCTATGGCTACACCTTC
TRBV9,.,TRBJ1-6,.,CASSVEQSYNSPLHF,TGTGCCAGCAGCGTAGAACAGAGTTATAATTCACCCCTCCACTTT
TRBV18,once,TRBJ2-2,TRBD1,CASSSGTGSSGELFF,TGTGCCAGCTCATCCGGGACAGGGAGTTCCGGGGAGCTGTTTTTT
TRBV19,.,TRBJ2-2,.,CASSPGGRIGELFF,TGTGCCAGTAGTCCAGGGGGGCGGATCGGGGAGCTGTTTTTT
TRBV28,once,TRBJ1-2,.,CATRGDTINYGYTF,TGTGCCACCCGGGGGGACACCATCAACTATGGCTACACCTTC
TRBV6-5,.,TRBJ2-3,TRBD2,CASTTGGFTDTQYF,TGTGCCAGCACAACGGGGGGGTTCACAGATACGCAGTATTTT
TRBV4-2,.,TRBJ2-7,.,CASSQDFLRSYEQYF,TGTGCCAGCAGCCAAGATTTTCTAAGATCCTACGAGCAGTACTTC
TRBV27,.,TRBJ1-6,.,CASSLSVQVVNSPLHF,TGTGCCAGCAGTTTATCGGTACAGGTAGTTAATTCACCCCTCCACTTT
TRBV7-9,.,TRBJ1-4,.,CASSLGNLRGADEKLFF,TGTGCCAGCAGCTTAGGAAATTTGCGGGGGGCGGATGAAAAACTGTTTTTT
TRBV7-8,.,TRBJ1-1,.,CASSIDRKRSGAFF,TGTGCCAGCAGTATAGACAGGAAAAGAAGCGGAGCTTTCTTT
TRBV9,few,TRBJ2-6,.,CASSVTYSGANVLTF,TGTGCCAGCAGCGTAACTTACTCTGGGGCCAACGTCCTGACTTTC
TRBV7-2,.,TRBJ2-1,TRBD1,CASSLGRTGNEQFF,TGTGCCAGCAGCTTAGGGCGGACAGGGAATGAGCAGTTCTTC
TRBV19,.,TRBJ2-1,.,CASSTQGLSNNEQFF,TGTGCCAGTAGTACCCAGGGACTTTCTAACAATGAGCAGTTCTTC
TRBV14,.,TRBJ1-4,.,CASSHLVRAEKLFF,TGTGCCAGCAGCCACCTTGTGAGGGCTGAAAAACTGTTTTTT
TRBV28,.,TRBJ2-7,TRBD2,CAIGRYEQYF,TGTGCCATCGGGAGGTACGAGCAGTACTTC
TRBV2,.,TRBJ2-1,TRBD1,CASSEDRVRTNEQFF,TGTGCCAGCAGCGAGGACAGGGTGCGAACAAATGAGCAGTTCTTC
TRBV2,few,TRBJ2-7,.,CASKLVSYEQYF,TGTGCCAGCAAGTTAGTATCCTACGAGCAGTACTTC
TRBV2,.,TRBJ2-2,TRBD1,CASSPDRVPGELFF,TGTGCCAGCAGTCCGGACAGGGTTCCCGGGGAGCTGTTTTTT